This T cell receptor beta chain stems from a study of T cell responses to AZD1222 COVID-19 vaccine (dated by TCRdb to the early 2020s). Looking at the study overall: AZD1222 recipients with second doses at about 4 weeks or about 12 weeks were pooled, because spike-specific TCR depth and breadth did not differ between schedules. A total of approximately 250 trial participants underwent TCR sequencing, of whom 207 had received two doses of AZD1222 and approximately 25 had received two doses of the MenACWY control vaccine. Enrollment into the trials was organized by age into subgroups of 18-55, 56-69 and 70-plus years, and those subgroups contained approximately 150, 30 and 60 TCR-sequenced participants, respectively. On the study overall, not on this receptor specifically: In the small 56-69-year group, the increase in depth fell short of significance, most likely because of low power. Most participants were white British and females outnumbered males, and the authors suggested that clonal diversity may have been underestimated. No day 14 peak-response samples were available, so repertoires were characterized only after the peak T cell response. Conclusions about previously exposed vaccinees are limited, since just five or six AZD1222 recipients were seropositive for SARS-CoV-2 at baseline. CD4 TCRs associated with the vaccine covered the entire spike protein, and the dominant responses were in regions 160-218 and 743-854. Spike-specific TCR breadth and depth rose significantly after two AZD1222 doses compared with day 0 and with MenACWY recipients. Nearly half of unique spike-specific TCRs reportedly recognized epitopes outside regions mutated in the B.1.351 and B.1.1.7 variants.

A note on this clone: The antigen it binds to is not known. The record has no base qualities; no much larger clone is one base away.

The CDR3 regions of human TCRbeta chains were subjected to immunosequencing. The original methods were these. TCRs in the repertoires were compared against a reference library of SARS-CoV-2-specific TCRs that had been generated with the MIRA antigen-specificity platform. Breadth meant the fraction of unique TCRs that were SARS-CoV-2-associated, whereas depth meant the fraction of total T cells that were SARS-CoV-2-associated. Using the MIRA data, every spike-specific TCR was mapped to the spike region that the TCR reacted to and assigned to either a CD4 or a CD8 class. Log10-transformed breadth and depth values were compared by one-way ANOVA with Sidak's multiple comparisons tests. TCRdb stores this immuneACCESS table with in-frame sequences only. Part of the clones is absent; in the studies checked, under half of the shortfall reflects unresolved V genes, and no reason is known for the rest. The V and J calls and clone size were taken over from that table, and D and trimming were inferred from the DNA. For this sample there are roughly 180,000 clones; approximately 90% appear just once. The biggest ten clones account for about 3% of the sample.

Explained via the paper, the time point label denotes: baseline before first vaccination. The vaccinee samples were drawn from two UK trials, COV001 and COV002, one of which was a single-blind randomized controlled phase 2/3 trial testing AZD1222 (ChAdOx1 nCoV-19) in healthy adults. For TCRbeta chain sequencing, PBMC samples from trial participants were taken at day 0 and at day 28 after the second dose. Sequencing was performed on peripheral blood, taken on day 0 of AZD1222 vaccination. The source is an adult in good health.

The CDR3 in this case is CAWSGGALQPEQYF. The sequenced DNA: TGTGCCTGGAGCGGAGGGGCGCTCCAGCCCGAGCAGTACTTC. The chain joins TRBV30 to TRBJ2-7; TRBD2 is possibly the D segment (6 matching bases). Trimming takes 3 bases from V and 6 bases from J, and the germline ends sit 18 bases apart. There are 14 amino acids in the CDR3, from cysteine to phenylalanine inclusive. Here the CDR3 DNA is all that survives: 42 bases in frame from base 1. The germline V gene (reference sequence) sets CDR1 to GTSNPN and CDR2 to SVGIG.